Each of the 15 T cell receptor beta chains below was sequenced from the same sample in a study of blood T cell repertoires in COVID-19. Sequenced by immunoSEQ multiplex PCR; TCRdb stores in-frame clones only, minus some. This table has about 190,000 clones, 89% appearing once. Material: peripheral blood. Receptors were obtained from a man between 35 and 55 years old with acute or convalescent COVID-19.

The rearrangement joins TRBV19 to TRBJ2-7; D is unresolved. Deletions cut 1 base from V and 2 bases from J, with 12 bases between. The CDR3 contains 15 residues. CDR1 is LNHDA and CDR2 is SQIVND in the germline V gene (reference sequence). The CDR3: CASSIASDPTYEQYF. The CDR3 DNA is TGTGCCAGTAGTATAGCAAGTGATCCTACCTACGAGCAGTACTTC.

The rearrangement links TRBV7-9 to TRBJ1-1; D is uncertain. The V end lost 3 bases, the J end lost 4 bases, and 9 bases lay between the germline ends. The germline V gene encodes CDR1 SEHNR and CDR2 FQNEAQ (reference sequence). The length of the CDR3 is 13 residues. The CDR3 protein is CASSFGPGTEAFF. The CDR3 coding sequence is TGTGCCAGCAGCTTCGGCCCGGGCACTGAAGCTTTCTTT.

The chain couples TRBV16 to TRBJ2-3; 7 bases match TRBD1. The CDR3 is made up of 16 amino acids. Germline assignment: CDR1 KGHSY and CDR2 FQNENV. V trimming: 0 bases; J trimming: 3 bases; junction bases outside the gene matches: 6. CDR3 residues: CASSQSRGPVTDTQYF. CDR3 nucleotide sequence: TGTGCCAGCAGCCAATCAAGGGGGCCGGTAACAGATACGCAGTATTTT.

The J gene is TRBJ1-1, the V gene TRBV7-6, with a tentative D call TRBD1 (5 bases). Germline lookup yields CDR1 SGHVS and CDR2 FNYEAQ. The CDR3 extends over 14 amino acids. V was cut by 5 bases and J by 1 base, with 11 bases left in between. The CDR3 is CASSETGTNTEAFF. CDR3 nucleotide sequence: TGTGCCAGCAGCGAAACAGGAACGAACACTGAAGCTTTCTTT.

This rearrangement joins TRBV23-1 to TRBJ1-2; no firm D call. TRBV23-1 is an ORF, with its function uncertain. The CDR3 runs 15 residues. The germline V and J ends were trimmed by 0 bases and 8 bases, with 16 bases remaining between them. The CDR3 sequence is CASSQSSHHAMGYTF. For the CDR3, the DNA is TGCGCCAGCAGTCAATCGAGCCATCACGCTATGGGCTACACCTTC.

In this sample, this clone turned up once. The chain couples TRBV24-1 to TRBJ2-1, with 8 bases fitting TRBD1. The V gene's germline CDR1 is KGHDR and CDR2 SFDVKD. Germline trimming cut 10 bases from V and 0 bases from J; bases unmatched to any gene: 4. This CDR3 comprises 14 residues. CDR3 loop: CATRQGSSYNEQFF. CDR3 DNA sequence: TGTGCCACGAGACAGGGGAGCTCCTACAATGAGCAGTTCTTC.

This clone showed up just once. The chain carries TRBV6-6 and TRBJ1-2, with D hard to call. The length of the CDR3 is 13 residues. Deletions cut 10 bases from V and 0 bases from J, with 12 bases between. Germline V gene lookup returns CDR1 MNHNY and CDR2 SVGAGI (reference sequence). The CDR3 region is CATHSNPNYGYTF. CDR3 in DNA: TGTGCCACCCACAGCAATCCTAACTATGGCTACACCTTC.

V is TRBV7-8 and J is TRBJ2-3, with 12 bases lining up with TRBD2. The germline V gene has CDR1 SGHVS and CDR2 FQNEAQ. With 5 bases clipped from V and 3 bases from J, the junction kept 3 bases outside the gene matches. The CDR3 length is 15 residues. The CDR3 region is CASSRGLAGTDTQYF. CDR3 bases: TGTGCCAGCAGCCGAGGACTAGCGGGAACAGATACGCAGTATTTT.

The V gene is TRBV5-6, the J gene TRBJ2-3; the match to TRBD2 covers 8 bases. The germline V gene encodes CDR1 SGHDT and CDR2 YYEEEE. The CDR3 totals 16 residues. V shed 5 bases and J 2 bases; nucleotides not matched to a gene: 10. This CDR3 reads CASRYKAGAPTDTQYF. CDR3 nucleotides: TGTGCCAGCAGATACAAAGCGGGGGCCCCCACAGATACGCAGTATTTT.

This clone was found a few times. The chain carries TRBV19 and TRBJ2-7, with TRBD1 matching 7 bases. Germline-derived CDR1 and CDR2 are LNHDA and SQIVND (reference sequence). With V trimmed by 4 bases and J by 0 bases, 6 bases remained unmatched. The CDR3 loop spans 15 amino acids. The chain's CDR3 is CASSRTGVSSYEQYF. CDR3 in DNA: TGTGCCAGTAGTAGAACAGGGGTTAGCTCCTACGAGCAGTACTTC.

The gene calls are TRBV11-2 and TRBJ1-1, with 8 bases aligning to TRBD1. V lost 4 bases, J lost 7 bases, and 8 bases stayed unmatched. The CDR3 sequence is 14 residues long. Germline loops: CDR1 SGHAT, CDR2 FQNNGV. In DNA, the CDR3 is TGTGCCAGCAGCTCTCGGGACAGGCCTTTTGAAGCTTTCTTT. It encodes CASSSRDRPFEAFF.

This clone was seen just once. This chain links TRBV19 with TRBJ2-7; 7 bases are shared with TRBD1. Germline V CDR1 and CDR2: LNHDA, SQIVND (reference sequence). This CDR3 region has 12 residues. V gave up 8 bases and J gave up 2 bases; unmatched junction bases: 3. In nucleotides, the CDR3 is TGTGCCAGTCAGGGGGATACCTACGAGCAGTACTTC. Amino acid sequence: CASQGDTYEQYF.

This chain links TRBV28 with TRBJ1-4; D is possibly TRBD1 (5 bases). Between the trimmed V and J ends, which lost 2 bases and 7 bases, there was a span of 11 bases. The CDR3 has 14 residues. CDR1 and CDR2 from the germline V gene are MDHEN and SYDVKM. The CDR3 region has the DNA TGTGCCAGCAGTTTAAGGGGTGGGATTGAAAAACTGTTTTTT. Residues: CASSLRGGIEKLFF.

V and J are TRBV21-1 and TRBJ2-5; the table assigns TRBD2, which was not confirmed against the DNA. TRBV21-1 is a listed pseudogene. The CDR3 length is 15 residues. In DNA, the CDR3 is TGTGCCAGCAGCAAAGGGGGGACTAGCGGGGAGACCCAGTACTTC. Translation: CASSKGGTSGETQYF.

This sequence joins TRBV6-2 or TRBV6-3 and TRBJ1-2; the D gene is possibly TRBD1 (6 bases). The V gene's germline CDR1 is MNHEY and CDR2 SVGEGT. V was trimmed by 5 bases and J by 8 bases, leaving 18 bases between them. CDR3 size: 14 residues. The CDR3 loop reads CASSGSRDTWGYTF. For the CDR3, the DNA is TGTGCCAGCAGTGGCTCCCGGGACACATGGGGCTACACCTTC.